This TCR beta chain was profiled in a study of OX40 agonist ivuxolimab in advanced cancers. V was pared by 8 bases and J by 9 bases, with 9 bases between. The germline V gene encodes CDR1 MNHNY and CDR2 SVGAGI (reference sequence). The CDR3 length is 10 residues. Assay used: immunoSEQ multiplex PCR; TCRdb lists only in-frame clones, some missing. Of about 100,000 clones in the sample, approximately 94% are singletons; the top ten hold around 0.18%. This clonotype was sampled from an adult with an advanced solid tumor such as melanoma, head and neck, liver or kidney cancer. The chain combines TRBV6-6 with TRBJ2-3; D not resolved. The sample was CD4+ or CD8+ T cells sorted from blood, taken in a trial of the OX40 agonist ivuxolimab. CDR3 in amino acids: CASGTRTQYF. The CDR3 nucleotides read TGTGCCAGCGGAACGAGAACGCAGTATTTT.